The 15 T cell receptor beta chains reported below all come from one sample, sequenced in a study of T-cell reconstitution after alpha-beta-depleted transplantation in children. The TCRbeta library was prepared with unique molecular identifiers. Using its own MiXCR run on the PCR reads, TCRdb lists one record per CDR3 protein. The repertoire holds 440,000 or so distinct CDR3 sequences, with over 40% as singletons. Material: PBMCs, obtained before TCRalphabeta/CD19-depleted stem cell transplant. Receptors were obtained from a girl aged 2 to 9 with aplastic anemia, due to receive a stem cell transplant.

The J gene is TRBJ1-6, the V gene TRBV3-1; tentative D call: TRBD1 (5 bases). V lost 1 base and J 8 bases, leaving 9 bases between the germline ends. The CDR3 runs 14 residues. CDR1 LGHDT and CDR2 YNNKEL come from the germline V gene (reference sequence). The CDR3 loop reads CASSQGQGYSPLHF. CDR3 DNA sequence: TGTGCCAGCAGCCAAGGGCAGGGTTATTCACCCCTCCACTTT.

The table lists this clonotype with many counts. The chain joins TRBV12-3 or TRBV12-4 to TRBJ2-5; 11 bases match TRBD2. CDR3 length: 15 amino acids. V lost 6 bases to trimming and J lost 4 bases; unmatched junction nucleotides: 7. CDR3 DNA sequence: TGTGCCAGCAGACCCACTAGCGGGAGCGGAGAGACCCAGTACTTC. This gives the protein CASRPTSGSGETQYF.

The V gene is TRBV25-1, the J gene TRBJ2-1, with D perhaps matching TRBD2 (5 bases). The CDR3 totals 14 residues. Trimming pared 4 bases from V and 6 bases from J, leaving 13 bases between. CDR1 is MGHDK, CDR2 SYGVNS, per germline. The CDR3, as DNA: TGTGCCAGCAGTGGACTAAGGACCCGCAATGAGCAGTTCTTC. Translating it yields CASSGLRTRNEQFF.

CDR3 sequence (DNA): TGTGCCAGCAGTGTGGGGGGTCAGCCCCAGCATTTT. This gives the protein CASSVGGQPQHF. The chain recombines TRBV6-5 with TRBJ1-5; D is perhaps TRBD1 (5 bases). Trimming removed 5 bases from V and 6 bases from J, with 8 bases in between. The CDR3 loop spans 12 amino acids. CDR1 MNHEY and CDR2 SVGAGI come from the germline V gene.

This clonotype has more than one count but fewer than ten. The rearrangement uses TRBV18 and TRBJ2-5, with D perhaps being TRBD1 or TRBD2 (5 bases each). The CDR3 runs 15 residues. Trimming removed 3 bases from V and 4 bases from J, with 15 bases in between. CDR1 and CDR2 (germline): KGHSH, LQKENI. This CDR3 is CASSPGGRERETQYF. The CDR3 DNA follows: TGTGCCAGCTCACCCGGTGGCAGGGAGAGAGAGACCCAGTACTTC.

Here the CDR3 reads CASSLIGDTQYF. The CDR3 DNA sequence: TGTGCCAGCAGCTTAATTGGAGATACGCAGTATTTT. V is TRBV7-3 and J is TRBJ2-3; no reliable D call. Germline CDR1 SGHTA, CDR2 FQGTGA. This CDR3 comprises 12 residues. V lost 1 base, J lost 5 bases, and 4 bases lay in between.

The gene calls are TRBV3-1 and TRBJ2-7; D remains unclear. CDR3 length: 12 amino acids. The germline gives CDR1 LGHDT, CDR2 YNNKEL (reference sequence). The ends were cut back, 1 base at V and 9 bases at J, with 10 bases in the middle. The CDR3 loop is CASSQGVRPQYF. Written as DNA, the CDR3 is TGTGCCAGCAGCCAAGGGGTGCGCCCGCAGTACTTC.

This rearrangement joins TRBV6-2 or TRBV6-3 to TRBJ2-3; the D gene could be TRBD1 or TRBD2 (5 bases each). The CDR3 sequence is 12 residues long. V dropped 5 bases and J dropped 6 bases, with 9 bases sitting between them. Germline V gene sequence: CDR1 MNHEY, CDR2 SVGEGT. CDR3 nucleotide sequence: TGTGCCAGCAGTCGGGACGGGGATACGCAGTATTTT. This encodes CASSRDGDTQYF.

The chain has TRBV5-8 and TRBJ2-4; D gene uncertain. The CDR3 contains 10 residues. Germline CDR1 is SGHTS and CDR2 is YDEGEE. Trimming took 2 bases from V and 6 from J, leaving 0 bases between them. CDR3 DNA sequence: TGTGCCAGCAGCTTAAACATTCAGTACTTC. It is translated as CASSLNIQYF.

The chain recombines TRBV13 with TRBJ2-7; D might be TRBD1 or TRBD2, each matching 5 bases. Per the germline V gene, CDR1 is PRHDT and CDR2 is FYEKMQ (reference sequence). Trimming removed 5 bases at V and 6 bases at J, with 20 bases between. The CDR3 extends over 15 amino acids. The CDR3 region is CASSKRFEGSGEQYF. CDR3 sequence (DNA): TGTGCCAGCAGCAAACGTTTCGAGGGGAGCGGCGAGCAGTACTTC.

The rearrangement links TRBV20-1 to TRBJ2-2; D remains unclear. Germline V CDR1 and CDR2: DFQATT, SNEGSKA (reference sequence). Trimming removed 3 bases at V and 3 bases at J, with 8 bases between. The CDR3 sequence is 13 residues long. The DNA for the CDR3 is TGCAGTGCTAGGCCGCAGTACACCGGGGAGCTGTTTTTT. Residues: CSARPQYTGELFF.

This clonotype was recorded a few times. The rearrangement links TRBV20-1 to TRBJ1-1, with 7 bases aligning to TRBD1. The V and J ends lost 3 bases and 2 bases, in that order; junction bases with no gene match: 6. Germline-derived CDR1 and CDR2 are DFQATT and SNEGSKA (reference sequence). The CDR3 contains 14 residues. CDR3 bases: TGCAGTGCTAGGGATAACAGGGGTAACACTGAAGCTTTCTTT. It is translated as CSARDNRGNTEAFF.

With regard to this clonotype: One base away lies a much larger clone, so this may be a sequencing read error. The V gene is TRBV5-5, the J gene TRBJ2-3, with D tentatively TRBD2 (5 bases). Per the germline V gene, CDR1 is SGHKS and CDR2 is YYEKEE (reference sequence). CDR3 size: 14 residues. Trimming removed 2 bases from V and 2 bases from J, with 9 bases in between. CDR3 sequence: CASSLDGDTDTQYF. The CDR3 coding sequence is TGTGCCAGCAGCTTAGACGGGGACACAGATACGCAGTATTTT. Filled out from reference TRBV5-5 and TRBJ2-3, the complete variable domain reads DAGVTQSPTHLIKTRGQQVTLRCSPISGHKSVSWYQQVLGQGPQFIFQYYEKEERGRGNFPDRFSARQFPNYSSELNVNALLLGDSALYLCASSLDGDTDTQYFGPGTRLTVL.

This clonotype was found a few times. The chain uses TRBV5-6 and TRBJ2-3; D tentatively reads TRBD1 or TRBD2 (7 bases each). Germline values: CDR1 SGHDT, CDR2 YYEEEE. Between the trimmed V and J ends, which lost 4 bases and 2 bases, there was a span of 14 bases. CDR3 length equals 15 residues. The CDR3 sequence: CASSLRGDYTDTQYF. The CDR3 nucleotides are TGTGCCAGCAGCCTCAGGGGGGACTACACAGATACGCAGTATTTT.

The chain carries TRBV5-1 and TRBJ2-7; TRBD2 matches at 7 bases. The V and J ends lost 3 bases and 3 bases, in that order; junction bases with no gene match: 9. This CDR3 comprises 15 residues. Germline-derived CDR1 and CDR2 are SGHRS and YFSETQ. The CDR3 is CASSYGTTQGYEQYF. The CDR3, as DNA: TGCGCCAGCAGCTACGGGACTACCCAGGGCTACGAGCAGTACTTC.